Listed below are T cell receptor beta chains from one sample, sequenced in a study of T cell responses to AZD1222 COVID-19 vaccine. Repertoires were generated with immunoSEQ multiplex PCR, while TCRdb's copy carries only in-frame clones and drops some. This table has more than 85,000 clones, more than 70% appearing once. The source was peripheral blood, collected on day 0 of AZD1222 vaccination. The receptors here all came from an adult in good health. Each CDR3 is given with its conserved first and last residue. The D gene is left open where the match is weak. The size of a clone is reported for some rows only, either as once, few or many, or as a class for expanded clones.

NA	TRBV5-1	NA	TRBJ2-7	CASSSAGSSYEQYF	TGCGCCAGCAGCTCGGCAGGGAGCTCCTACGAGCAGTACTTC
NA	TRBV30	NA	TRBJ1-2	CASSWVGYTF	TGTGCCTCCTCCTGGGTTGGCTACACCTTC
NA	TRBV19	TRBD1	TRBJ1-2	CASRSSGGGPYGYTF	TGTGCCAGTAGGTCGTCAGGGGGTGGTCCCTATGGCTACACCTTC
NA	TRBV30	NA	TRBJ1-2	CAWSVRYGYTF	TGTGCCTGGAGTGTACGATATGGCTACACCTTC
NA	TRBV28	NA	TRBJ1-2	CASTGAYYGYTF	TGTGCCAGCACCGGGGCGTACTATGGCTACACCTTC
NA	TRBV11-2	NA	TRBJ1-1	CASSPALNTEAFF	TGTGCCAGCAGCCCGGCCTTGAACACTGAAGCTTTCTTT
NA	TRBV10-1	TRBD1	TRBJ2-3	CASSNRGADTQYF	TGCGCCAGCAGTAACAGGGGCGCAGATACGCAGTATTTT
NA	TRBV29-1	NA	TRBJ2-7	CSVGTQEKSYEQYF	TGCAGCGTTGGGACACAGGAAAAAAGCTACGAGCAGTACTTC
NA	TRBV27	NA	TRBJ2-7	CASSLSNSAGEQYF	TGTGCCAGCAGTTTATCGAACTCGGCTGGCGAGCAGTACTTC
once	TRBV9	NA	TRBJ2-2	CASSGAGTRGLTGELFF	TGTGCCAGCAGCGGCGCCGGGACTAGGGGGCTCACCGGGGAGCTGTTTTTT
NA	TRBV15	NA	TRBJ2-1	CATSRGGVSSYNEQFF	TGTGCCACCAGCAGAGGAGGCGTTAGCTCCTACAATGAGCAGTTCTTC
NA	TRBV9	NA	TRBJ2-1	CASSPDASSYNEQFF	TGTGCCAGCAGCCCGGACGCGAGCTCCTACAATGAGCAGTTCTTC
NA	TRBV2	NA	TRBJ2-1	CASSAPGLFLDEQFF	TGTGCCAGCAGTGCCCCGGGACTCTTTTTGGATGAGCAGTTCTTC
NA	TRBV15	TRBD2	TRBJ2-5	CATSRYIAGRGETQYF	TGTGCCACCAGCAGATATATAGCGGGCCGGGGGGAGACCCAGTACTTC
once	TRBV7-9	NA	TRBJ2-1	CASFPAGSYNEQFF	TGTGCCAGCTTTCCCGCGGGCTCCTACAATGAGCAGTTCTTC
NA	TRBV7-9	NA	TRBJ2-5	CASSPTGAGKETQYF	TGTGCCAGCAGCCCAACAGGTGCGGGGAAAGAGACCCAGTACTTC
NA	TRBV28	NA	TRBJ2-2	CASSRVTGELFF	TGTGCCAGCAGCCGGGTCACCGGGGAGCTGTTTTTT
once	TRBV7-9	TRBD1	TRBJ2-3	CASSVGQDPNTQYF	TGTGCCAGCAGCGTGGGACAGGACCCAAATACGCAGTATTTT
NA	TRBV10-3	NA	TRBJ1-4	CAISEGSQGNEKLFF	TGTGCCATCAGTGAAGGTTCCCAGGGTAATGAAAAACTGTTTTTT
NA	TRBV30	NA	TRBJ2-7	CAWSPPRGFSSSYEQYF	TGTGCCTGGAGTCCCCCGCGGGGCTTCAGTAGCTCCTACGAGCAGTACTTC
NA	TRBV29-1	TRBD2	TRBJ2-7	CSVDGVAGGEQYF	TGCAGCGTTGATGGGGTAGCGGGAGGCGAGCAGTACTTC
NA	TRBV3-1/TRBV3-2	TRBD1	TRBJ1-2	CASSQVFTAGGDGYTF	TGTGCCAGCAGCCAAGTTTTCACGGCAGGGGGCGATGGCTACACCTTC
NA	TRBV6-1	NA	TRBJ1-5	CASSEAAGAGGNQPQHF	TGTGCCAGCAGTGAAGCGGCAGGGGCGGGTGGCAATCAGCCCCAGCATTTT
NA	TRBV11-2	TRBD1	TRBJ1-1	CASSSFRRDRITEAFF	TGTGCCAGCAGCTCATTTCGCCGGGACAGGATTACTGAAGCTTTCTTT
NA	TRBV24-1	TRBD1	TRBJ1-5	CATGQEGQPQHF	TGTGCCACCGGACAGGAAGGTCAGCCCCAGCATTTT
NA	TRBV19	NA	TRBJ1-1	CASMPARTNTEAFF	TGTGCCAGTATGCCAGCCCGGACGAACACTGAAGCTTTCTTT
few	TRBV28	NA	TRBJ1-4	CASGYREKLFF	TGTGCCAGTGGGTATCGTGAAAAACTGTTTTTT
NA	TRBV4-1	TRBD1	TRBJ1-3	CASSQDTGGASGNTIYF	TGCGCCAGCAGCCAAGACACAGGGGGCGCTTCTGGAAACACCATATATTTT
NA	TRBV3-1/TRBV3-2	TRBD2	TRBJ2-5	CASALGLAGQETQYF	TGTGCCAGCGCCCTAGGACTAGCGGGGCAAGAGACCCAGTACTTC
NA	TRBV19	NA	TRBJ2-7	CASSVGGTYEQYF	TGTGCCAGTAGTGTGGGGGGAACCTACGAGCAGTACTTC
NA	TRBV29-1	NA	TRBJ2-7	CSVLEYEQYF	TGCAGCGTTCTGGAATACGAGCAGTACTTC
NA	TRBV9	NA	TRBJ1-1	CASSASPLGEAFF	TGTGCCAGCAGCGCCAGCCCCCTCGGTGAAGCTTTCTTT